This entry lists 30 T cell receptor beta chains sequenced from one sample in a study of neurological immune-mediated disorders. TCRdb re-called the 5' RACE reads through MiXCR, storing one row per CDR3 protein. The repertoire holds about 84,000 distinct CDR3 sequences, with about 4% as singletons. Noted time point: longitudinal time-point 3. Material: PBMCs. The source is a woman aged 60-75 years with multiple sclerosis.

This clonotype was counted at least ten times. The CDR3 DNA reads as TGCAGCGTTGAAATCGGCCAGGGATTACGTGGCTACACCTTC. Translation gives CSVEIGQGLRGYTF. V and J are TRBV29-1 and TRBJ1-2; D is possibly TRBD1 (5 bases). The CDR3 runs to 14 residues. From germline, CDR1 is SQVTM and CDR2 ANQGSEA. V lost 2 bases, J lost 7 bases, and 17 bases lay in between.

The table lists this clonotype with many counts. This rearrangement joins TRBV6-5 to TRBJ2-3, with TRBD1 matching over 9 bases. Trimming at V came to 2 bases and at J to 5 bases, leaving 5 bases not matched to a gene. The CDR3 runs 15 residues. Per the germline V gene, CDR1 is MNHEY and CDR2 is SVGAGI. The CDR3 loop is CASSYGTGSRDTQYF. As DNA, the CDR3 is TGTGCCAGCAGTTACGGGACAGGGAGTCGAGATACGCAGTATTTT.

This clonotype appeared many times. The rearrangement links TRBV12-3 or TRBV12-4 to TRBJ1-1, with TRBD1 identical over 7 bases. This CDR3 comprises 14 residues. The V gene end was trimmed by 5 bases and the J gene end by 1 base; junction bases not matched to a gene: 4. The CDR3 here is CASSPGQSNTEAFF. As DNA, the CDR3 is TGTGCCAGCAGTCCGGGACAGTCGAACACTGAAGCTTTCTTT.

This clonotype was recorded many times. V is TRBV2 and J is TRBJ2-3, with D possibly being TRBD2 (6 bases). CDR1 SNHLY and CDR2 FYNNEI come from the germline V gene. Trimming pared 7 bases from V and 0 bases from J, leaving 14 bases between. CDR3 length equals 15 residues. This chain's CDR3 is CASTEGTASTDTQYF. Here the CDR3 DNA reads TGTGCCAGCACGGAGGGGACTGCTAGCACAGATACGCAGTATTTT.

Written as DNA, the CDR3 is TGCAGTGCTAGCCCACTAGCGGGGTTGAGAACAGATACGCAGTATTTT. Protein sequence: CSASPLAGLRTDTQYF. The rearrangement uses TRBV20-1 and TRBJ2-3, with 10 bases fitting TRBD2. V shed 3 bases, J shed 3 bases, and the junction held 9 bases outside the gene matches. CDR3 size: 16 residues. Germline V gene data show CDR1 as DFQATT and CDR2 as SNEGSKA (reference sequence).

This clonotype was detected ten times or more. V gene TRBV29-1 combines with J gene TRBJ2-5; 7 bases fit TRBD1. The ends lost 7 bases at V and 4 bases at J; junction bases unmatched: 6. The germline V gene has CDR1 SQVTM and CDR2 ANQGSEA. This CDR3 has 12 residues. As DNA, the CDR3 is TGCAGCGATACGACAGGGAGAGAGACCCAGTACTTC. Translation: CSDTTGRETQYF.

This clonotype is medium-sized by share. This chain joins TRBV28 and TRBJ2-3; D unresolved. V was trimmed by 6 bases and J by 11 bases, leaving 12 bases between them. The CDR3 sequence is 11 residues long. Germline CDR1 and CDR2: MDHEN and SYDVKM. The CDR3 DNA follows: TGTGCCAGCAGCATTGGGTTTATGCAGTATTTT. Encoded protein: CASSIGFMQYF.

This clonotype has a count of ten or more. The CDR3 is CSAPSTRDLPDTQYF. DNA for the CDR3: TGCAGTGCACCATCGACTAGGGACCTTCCAGATACGCAGTATTTT. V is TRBV20-1 and J is TRBJ2-3; D is perhaps TRBD2 (6 bases). With 6 bases removed from V and 4 bases from J, the gap between germline ends came to 20 bases. This CDR3 contains 15 residues. Germline values: CDR1 DFQATT, CDR2 SNEGSKA (reference sequence).

This clonotype came up many times. The chain recombines TRBV5-1 with TRBJ2-3; no firm D call. The length of the CDR3 is 12 residues. Germline CDR1 reads SGHRS; CDR2 reads YFSETQ. V shed 4 bases and J shed 1 base, with 4 bases lying between them. The CDR3 DNA reads TGCGCCAGCAGCGGGGGCACAGATACGCAGTATTTT. Protein product: CASSGGTDTQYF.

This clonotype was detected ten times or more. The V and J genes are TRBV10-3 and TRBJ2-2; tentative D call: TRBD2 (5 bases). Per the germline V gene, CDR1 is ENHRY and CDR2 is SYGVKD. V shed 8 bases and J shed 2 bases, with 15 bases lying between them. The length of the CDR3 is 15 residues. Written as DNA, the CDR3 is TGTGCCATCCGGAGGCTAGCCGCCAACACCGGGGAGCTGTTTTTT. Translating it yields CAIRRLAANTGELFF.

This clonotype has only a few counts. CDR3 loop: CASSTTPGAAFF. The CDR3 DNA reads as TGTGCCAGCAGCACTACGCCGGGAGCGGCTTTCTTT. This rearrangement joins TRBV7-6 to TRBJ1-1; no firm D call. V was pared by 5 bases and J by 11 bases, with 15 bases between. The germline V gene has CDR1 SGHVS and CDR2 FNYEAQ. This CDR3 contains 12 residues.

This clonotype showed up just a few times. The chain combines TRBV7-6 with TRBJ2-1; 11 bases are a match to TRBD1. CDR3 length equals 16 residues. V lost 5 bases, J lost 3 bases, and 6 bases stayed unmatched. The germline V gene has CDR1 SGHVS and CDR2 FNYEAQ. Here the CDR3 reads CASSRAGTGGYNEQFF. The CDR3 coding sequence is TGTGCCAGCAGCCGTGCCGGGACAGGGGGCTACAATGAGCAGTTCTTC.

This clonotype has a count of ten or more. The rearrangement links TRBV12-3 or TRBV12-4 to TRBJ1-2; 7 bases map to TRBD1. Germline trimming cut 6 bases from V and 6 bases from J; bases unmatched to any gene: 10. CDR3 size: 14 residues. The CDR3 here is CASSRSGTENGYTF. The CDR3 DNA reads as TGTGCCAGCAGCAGGTCCGGGACAGAGAATGGCTACACCTTC.

This clonotype was picked up many times. The chain uses TRBV29-1 and TRBJ2-1; D possibly matches TRBD1 or TRBD2 (7 bases each). Germline-derived CDR1 and CDR2 are SQVTM and ANQGSEA. Trimming stripped 3 bases from V and 6 bases from J, with 9 bases between. This CDR3 is built from 12 residues. The CDR3 loop reads CSVDRGGNEQFF. CDR3 DNA sequence: TGCAGCGTTGACAGGGGGGGCAATGAGCAGTTCTTC.

This clonotype has ten or more counts. This chain uses TRBV2 with TRBJ1-1, with TRBD1 matching over 9 bases. Unmatched junction bases numbered 12, after V lost 6 bases and J lost 7 bases. This CDR3 region has 15 residues. Per germline, CDR1 SNHLY and CDR2 FYNNEI. CDR3 bases: TGTGCCAGCAGCGACAGGGGGGGTATGATAGGTGAAGCTTTCTTT. It yields the protein CASSDRGGMIGEAFF.

This clonotype was picked up many times. The chain has TRBV5-1 and TRBJ1-2; D might be TRBD1 (6 bases). The CDR3 consists of 14 residues. Trimming stripped 0 bases from V and 2 bases from J, with 8 bases between. CDR1 and CDR2 (germline): SGHRS, YFSETQ. CDR3 sequence (DNA): TGCGCCAGCAGCTTGGAACAGGGCAACTATGGCTACACCTTC. Translation gives CASSLEQGNYGYTF.

Ten or more counts support this clonotype. The CDR3 reads CASSLDLAGRATRYNEQFF. The CDR3 bases are TGTGCCAGCAGCTTGGATTTGGCGGGCAGGGCCACCCGATACAATGAGCAGTTCTTC. V and J are TRBV5-5 and TRBJ2-1; D might be TRBD1 or TRBD2, each matching 5 bases. CDR3 size: 19 residues. Trimming stripped 0 bases from V and 4 bases from J, with 23 bases between. Germline values: CDR1 SGHKS, CDR2 YYEKEE (reference sequence).

This clonotype has at least ten counts. V is TRBV7-8 and J is TRBJ2-3; D is ambiguous. Germline values: CDR1 SGHVS, CDR2 FQNEAQ. This CDR3 is 15 amino acids long. The ends were cut back, 7 bases at V and 1 base at J, with 15 bases in the middle. CDR3 in amino acids: CASTLLPYRTDTQYF. The CDR3 nucleotides are TGTGCCAGCACCCTACTACCTTACCGCACAGATACGCAGTATTTT.

This clonotype was seen repeatedly, ten times or more. The V and J genes are TRBV14 and TRBJ2-7; D gene unclear. The V and J ends lost 1 base and 3 bases respectively, with 10 bases between them. This CDR3 is 14 amino acids long. The germline gives CDR1 SGHDN, CDR2 FVKESK. CDR3 sequence (DNA): TGTGCCAGCAGCCAAGGGGCTCTAATCTACGAGCAGTACTTC. Residues: CASSQGALIYEQYF.

This clonotype was counted at least ten times. The V and J genes are TRBV5-1 and TRBJ2-7, with D possibly called TRBD1 or TRBD2 (5 bases each). The CDR3 has 13 residues. The germline V and J ends were trimmed by 4 bases and 4 bases, with 12 bases remaining between them. Germline-derived CDR1 and CDR2 are SGHRS and YFSETQ. This CDR3 is CASSLGTFYEQYF. The DNA for the CDR3 is TGCGCCAGCAGCCTCGGGACCTTTTACGAGCAGTACTTC.

This clonotype was recorded many times. The rearrangement links TRBV5-1 to TRBJ2-5; D ambiguous. CDR1 and CDR2 from the germline V gene are SGHRS and YFSETQ. CDR3 length equals 14 residues. The V end lost 0 bases, the J end lost 1 base, and 7 bases lay between the germline ends. CDR3 loop: CASSLGWTQETQYF. CDR3 nucleotides: TGCGCCAGCAGCTTGGGGTGGACCCAAGAGACCCAGTACTTC.

At least ten counts were recorded for this clonotype. This sequence joins TRBV15 and TRBJ1-6, with D possibly being TRBD1 (5 bases). The ends were cut back, 8 bases at V and 10 bases at J, with 27 bases in the middle. Germline V gives CDR1 LNHNV, CDR2 YYDKDF (reference sequence). This CDR3 is built from 17 residues. In DNA, the CDR3 is TGTGCCACCCAAGAGGTCGTTCCAGGACATAGATTATCACCCCTCCACTTT. It translates to CATQEVVPGHRLSPLHF.

The chain is built from TRBV6-4 and TRBJ2-3, with no clear D. Per germline, CDR1 MRHNA and CDR2 SNTAGT. The CDR3 has 16 amino acids. Trimming shortened V by 4 bases and J by 0 bases, and 14 bases separated the two germline ends. The CDR3 bases are TGTGCCAGCAGTGTTTCGCAGGCGGTCAGCACAGATACGCAGTATTTT. Protein product: CASSVSQAVSTDTQYF.

Ten or more counts support this clonotype. This chain links TRBV29-1 with TRBJ2-7, with TRBD1 matching 11 bases. Germline V gene lookup returns CDR1 SQVTM and CDR2 ANQGSEA. Unmatched junction bases numbered 6, after V lost 5 bases and J lost 6 bases. There are 13 residues in the CDR3. In nucleotides, the CDR3 is TGCAGCGTTTTGGACAGGGGGCGGGTCGAGCAGTACTTC. Its protein product is CSVLDRGRVEQYF.

Ten or more counts support this clonotype. The chain recombines TRBV20-1 with TRBJ1-6; 7 bases fit TRBD1. The CDR3 is 17 residues long. Germline loops: CDR1 DFQATT, CDR2 SNEGSKA (reference sequence). The J segment lost 1 base and the V segment lost 3 bases, leaving 9 bases of the junction unmatched. CDR3 sequence (DNA): TGCAGTGCTAGCCTAGACAGGGAAGGATCCTATAATTCACCCCTCCACTTT. It codes for CSASLDREGSYNSPLHF.

This clonotype was counted at least ten times. V and J are TRBV12-3 or TRBV12-4 and TRBJ2-5; 10 bases agree with TRBD1. V gave up 5 bases and J gave up 5 bases; unmatched junction bases: 8. The CDR3 sequence is 15 residues long. Written as DNA, the CDR3 is TGTGCCAGCAGTCTTGGACAGGGGGTGACGGAGACCCAGTACTTC. Translated: CASSLGQGVTETQYF.

This clonotype occurred many times. The V gene is TRBV27, the J gene TRBJ2-6; 7 bases are shared with TRBD2. The CDR3 has 15 residues. Trimming cost V 6 bases and J 2 bases; bases outside gene matches: 4. Germline values: CDR1 MNHEY, CDR2 SMNVEV (reference sequence). The chain's CDR3 is CASSVGGAGANVLTF. As DNA, the CDR3 is TGTGCCAGCAGCGTGGGGGGGGCTGGGGCCAACGTCCTGACTTTC.

This clonotype was detected many times. This chain uses TRBV5-1 with TRBJ2-1; 7 bases are shared with TRBD2. Germline CDR1 and CDR2: SGHRS and YFSETQ. The CDR3 has 15 residues. Trimming took 0 bases from V and 6 from J; bases not matched to a gene: 6. In nucleotides, the CDR3 is TGCGCCAGCAGCTTGGCGGGGGGTTGGCCCAATGAGCAGTTCTTC. It yields the protein CASSLAGGWPNEQFF.

This clonotype was counted at least ten times. This rearrangement joins TRBV5-1 to TRBJ1-1; no definite D call. Trimming stripped 3 bases from V and 0 bases from J, with 9 bases between. The CDR3 extends over 14 amino acids. The germline V gene encodes CDR1 SGHRS and CDR2 YFSETQ. DNA of the CDR3: TGCGCCAGCAGCTCTACAGTCATGAACACTGAAGCTTTCTTT. It encodes CASSSTVMNTEAFF.

This clonotype showed up many times. The chain couples TRBV20-1 to TRBJ2-7; 12 nucleotides agree with TRBD1. Losses at the gene ends were 4 bases for V and 5 bases for J; bases not matched to a gene: 6. The CDR3 sequence is 14 residues long. Germline assignment: CDR1 DFQATT and CDR2 SNEGSKA (reference sequence). The CDR3, as DNA: TGCAGTGCTACTCCGGGACAGGGGGCCCACGAGCAGTACTTC. Translating gives CSATPGQGAHEQYF.